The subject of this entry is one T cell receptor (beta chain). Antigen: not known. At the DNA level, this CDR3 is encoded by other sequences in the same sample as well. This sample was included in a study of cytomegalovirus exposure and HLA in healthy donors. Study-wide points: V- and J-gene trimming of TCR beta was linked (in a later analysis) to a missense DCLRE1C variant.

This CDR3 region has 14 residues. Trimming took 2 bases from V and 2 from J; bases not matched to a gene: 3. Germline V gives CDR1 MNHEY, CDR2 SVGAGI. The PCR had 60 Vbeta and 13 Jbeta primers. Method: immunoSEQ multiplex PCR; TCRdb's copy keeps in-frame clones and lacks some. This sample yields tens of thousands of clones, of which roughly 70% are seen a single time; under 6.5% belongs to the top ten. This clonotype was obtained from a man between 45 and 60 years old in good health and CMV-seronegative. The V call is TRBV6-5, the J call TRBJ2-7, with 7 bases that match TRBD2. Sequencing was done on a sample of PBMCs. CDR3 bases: TGTGCCAGCAGTTACCCTGGGACTACCTACGAGCAGTACTTC. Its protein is CASSYPGTTYEQYF.